This T cell receptor (beta chain) was sequenced during a study of post-analysis software for immune sequencing data (dated by TCRdb to about 2015). Regarding the study in general: Relapsing-remitting, secondary progressive and progressive-relapsing multiple sclerosis were recorded as disease courses, and subtype annotation was lacking for some patients. The multiple sclerosis patient repertoires were compared with around ten previously published healthy control repertoires from donors aged about 6 to 25 years. A subset of samples was prepared in parallel using single-end sample barcoding, then pooled and co-amplified after Illumina adapter ligation. Paper-wide results and their limitations: Patients showed significantly higher frequencies than controls for about 5 TRBV segments, among them TRBV5-6, TRBV5-1 and TRBV20-1. The multiple sclerosis patient group was slightly younger than the control group. Significantly lower normalized Chao1 diversity was found in multiple sclerosis patients than in controls, suggesting substantial peripheral T-cell clonal expansion. Strong co-clustering of samples prepared in the same batch was shown by direct clustering with F measure, prompting a batch-effect correction.

TCR beta repertoires were profiled from peripheral blood of under 15 young patients with multiple sclerosis to demonstrate the VDJtools post-analysis software. The multiple sclerosis patients were children and adolescents ranging in age from about 6 to 16 years. As concerns this clonotype: Its antigen remains unidentified. Base qualities are not provided; no much larger clone lies one nucleotide away.

Libraries were built with PCR. Data came from an Illumina HiSeq 2500. To reduce PCR and sequencing biases, unique molecular identifiers were incorporated into the TCR beta cDNA libraries. Every 1 to 10 million input T cells yielded about 500,000 cDNA molecules, meaning each molecule approximated one T cell. The patient libraries were prepared and sequenced with the same protocol used for the earlier healthy control dataset. Within a given batch, samples were prepared together, multiplexed and sequenced on the same HiSeq lane. As for the original processing: Raw barcoded reads were processed with MIGEC, and single-read molecular identifier groups were discarded before consensus assembly and CDR3 extraction. VDJtools was used for post-analysis of the clonotype tables, with diversity normalized by down-sampling every dataset to the smallest sample size. Repertoire overlap clustering matched CDR3 amino acid but not nucleotide sequences to correct batch-related cross-sample contamination. Starting from the raw public reads, TCRdb applied fastp trimming at Q25, assembled clones with MiXCR and retained in-frame beta chains. Rows are unified per CDR3 protein, each entry keeping the most common DNA and genes. Here the V and J calls rest on TCRdb's processing, not on the authors' analysis. In this sample the table shows about 820,000 distinct CDR3 sequences, approximately 53% of which occur a single time. The ten largest account for approximately 4.5% of the sample.

CDR1 DFQATT and CDR2 SNEGSKA are derived from the germline V gene (reference sequence). Measured from the cysteine to the phenylalanine, the CDR3 is 12 residues long. Only the CDR3 DNA stays, 36 bases, in frame from base 1. The TCR comes from a girl aged 10 to 17 with multiple sclerosis. Sequenced sample: blood. Here the chain combines TRBV20-1 and TRBJ2-7; TRBD1 aligns with 8 central bases. The J call may be in error: the DNA end matches TRBJ2-5 better. The CDR3 has the sequence CSAEGQAETQYF. The DNA is as follows: TGCAGTGCCGAGGGACAGGCTGAGACCCAGTACTTC.